A single sample gave rise to the 12 T cell receptor beta chains below, sequenced in a study of blood T cell repertoires in COVID-19. TCRdb's table, derived via immunoSEQ multiplex PCR, lists solely in-frame clones and lacks some. The sample shows fewer than 250,000 clones, approximately 86% of them seen only once. Material: PBMCs or T cells enriched from blood (not recorded which). Receptors originate from a woman between 35 and 50 years old with acute COVID-19.

The gene calls are TRBV9 and TRBJ2-7; D is perhaps TRBD1 (5 bases). Germline CDR1 is SGDLS and CDR2 is YYNGEE. The CDR3 contains 14 residues. The V and J ends lost 0 bases and 6 bases respectively, with 13 bases between them. Here the CDR3 reads CASSVVAGSGEQYF. The CDR3 region has the DNA TGTGCCAGCAGCGTAGTAGCAGGGTCAGGCGAGCAGTACTTC.

The chain has TRBV7-8 and TRBJ1-6, with 7 bases matching TRBD1. CDR1 and CDR2 (germline): SGHVS, FQNEAQ. Germline trimming cut 3 bases from V and 7 bases from J; bases unmatched to any gene: 3. The CDR3 totals 14 residues. The CDR3 region is CASSFTGDNSPLHF. The DNA for the CDR3 is TGTGCCAGCAGCTTTACAGGGGACAATTCACCCCTCCACTTT.

The genes are TRBV11-2 and TRBJ1-1; no definite D call. CDR1 SGHAT and CDR2 FQNNGV come from the germline V gene. The CDR3 contains 12 residues. Trimming removed 4 bases at V and 7 bases at J, with 10 bases between. CDR3 DNA sequence: TGTGCCAGCAGCTCTGTGGCCTTTGAAGCTTTCTTT. Amino acids: CASSSVAFEAFF.

About this clone: Other DNA sequences in this sample translate to the same CDR3. The chain carries TRBV27 and TRBJ1-2; maybe TRBD1 (5 bases). V lost 3 bases and J 2 bases, leaving 10 bases between the germline ends. Germline V gene data show CDR1 as MNHEY and CDR2 as SMNVEV (reference sequence). The CDR3 runs to 14 residues. The CDR3 loop reads CASSLSGPNYGYTF. In DNA form, the CDR3 reads TGTGCCAGCAGTTTGTCAGGGCCAAACTATGGCTACACCTTC.

The V call is TRBV10-3, the J call TRBJ2-7, with TRBD2 matching over 10 bases. Germline CDR1 ENHRY, CDR2 SYGVKD. Germline trimming cut 8 bases from V and 5 bases from J; bases unmatched to any gene: 12. This CDR3 is 15 amino acids long. The CDR3 sequence: CAIRGVLAGTHEQYF. CDR3 DNA: TGTGCCATCCGAGGTGTACTAGCGGGAACCCACGAGCAGTACTTC.

The count of this clone is one. At one end the junction does not follow the germline gene, possibly because of a read error. The gene calls are TRBV5-1 and TRBJ2-1; 8 bases are shared with TRBD1. Looked up from germline, CDR1 is SGHRS and CDR2 is YFSETQ. There are 13 residues in the CDR3. The CDR3 DNA reads TGCGCCAGCAGCTTGGGCCAGGGGGCTGGTTGGATCTTC. It specifies CASSLGQGAGWIF.

The rearrangement uses TRBV6-2 or TRBV6-3 and TRBJ2-1; 11 nucleotides agree with TRBD2. The ends lost 4 bases at V and 6 bases at J; junction bases unmatched: 8. There are 16 residues in the CDR3. CDR1 and CDR2 from the germline V gene are MNHEY and SVGEGT. This CDR3 reads CASSSTLAGAFNEQFF. As DNA, the CDR3 is TGTGCCAGCAGTTCCACACTAGCGGGAGCTTTCAATGAGCAGTTCTTC.

The rearrangement uses TRBV7-9 and TRBJ2-5; perhaps TRBD2 as D (7 bases). Deletions cut 6 bases from V and 3 bases from J, with 17 bases between. CDR3 length: 15 amino acids. Germline CDR1 reads SEHNR; CDR2 reads FQNEAQ (reference sequence). DNA of the CDR3: TGTGCCAGCAGTTCGGGCTGGGGGGGCAAAGAGACCCAGTACTTC. Translation gives CASSSGWGGKETQYF.

This clone showed up just once. The V call is TRBV28, the J call TRBJ2-3; D might be TRBD1 (6 bases). The CDR3 extends over 14 amino acids. Germline V gene sequence: CDR1 MDHEN, CDR2 SYDVKM. The V end lost 5 bases, the J end lost 2 bases, and 11 bases lay between the germline ends. CDR3 bases: TGTGCCAGCAGTGCTCAGGGGTTCACAGATACGCAGTATTTT. Its protein is CASSAQGFTDTQYF. Complete variable domain (other parts from reference TRBV28 and TRBJ2-3): DVKVTQSSRYLVKRTGEKVFLECVQDMDHENMFWYRQDPGLGLRLIYFSYDVKMKEKGDIPEGYSVSREKKERFSLILESASTNQTSMYLCASSAQGFTDTQYFGPGTRLTVL.

V usage is TRBV5-1 and J usage is TRBJ2-1; 7 bases fit TRBD2. Germline V CDR1 and CDR2: SGHRS, YFSETQ. The CDR3 contains 16 residues. After removal of 4 bases from V and 4 bases from J, the junction contained 11 bases not matched to a gene. The CDR3 protein is CASSPAVAGAYNEQFF. CDR3 coding DNA: TGCGCCAGCAGCCCAGCGGTGGCGGGAGCATACAATGAGCAGTTCTTC.

Points on this clone: The identical CDR3 is also encoded by other nucleotide sequences in the sample. The chain uses TRBV30 and TRBJ2-7; D is perhaps TRBD1 (5 bases). Trimming took 5 bases from V and 0 from J, leaving 5 bases between them. Per germline, CDR1 GTSNPN and CDR2 SVGIG (reference sequence). This CDR3 contains 11 residues. The CDR3 nucleotides are TGTGCCTGGGGGGCCTCCTACGAGCAGTACTTC. This gives the protein CAWGASYEQYF.

The chain couples TRBV2 to TRBJ2-5, with TRBD2 as a possible D gene (5 bases). Germline V CDR1 and CDR2: SNHLY, FYNNEI. Trimming stripped 2 bases from V and 5 bases from J, with 9 bases between. CDR3 size: 13 residues. The CDR3 loop is CASSERGKETQYF. In DNA form, the CDR3 reads TGTGCCAGCAGTGAACGAGGGAAGGAGACCCAGTACTTC.